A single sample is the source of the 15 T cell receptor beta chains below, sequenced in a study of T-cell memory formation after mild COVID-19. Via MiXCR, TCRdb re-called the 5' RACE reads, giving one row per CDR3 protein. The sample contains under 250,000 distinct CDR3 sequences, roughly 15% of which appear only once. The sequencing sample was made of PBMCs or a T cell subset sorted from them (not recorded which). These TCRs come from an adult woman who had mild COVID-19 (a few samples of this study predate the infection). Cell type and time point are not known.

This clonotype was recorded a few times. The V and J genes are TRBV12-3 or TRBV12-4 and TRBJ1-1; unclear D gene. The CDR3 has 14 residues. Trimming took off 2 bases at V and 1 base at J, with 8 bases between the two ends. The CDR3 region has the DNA TGTGCCAGCAGTTTATGGCAGGAGAACACTGAAGCTTTCTTT. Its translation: CASSLWQENTEAFF.

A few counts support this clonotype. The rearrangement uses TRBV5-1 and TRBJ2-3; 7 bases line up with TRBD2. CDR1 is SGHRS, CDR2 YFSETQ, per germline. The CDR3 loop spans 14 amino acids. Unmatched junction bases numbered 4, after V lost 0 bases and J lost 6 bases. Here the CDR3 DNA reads TGCGCCAGCAGCTTGGAGACTAGCCACGATACGCAGTATTTT. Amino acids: CASSLETSHDTQYF.

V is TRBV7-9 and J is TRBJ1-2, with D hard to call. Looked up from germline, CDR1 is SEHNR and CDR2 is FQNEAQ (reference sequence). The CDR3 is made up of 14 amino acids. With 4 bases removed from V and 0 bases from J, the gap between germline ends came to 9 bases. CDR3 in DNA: TGTGCCAGCAGCTCTGACACTACTAACTATGGCTACACCTTC. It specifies CASSSDTTNYGYTF.

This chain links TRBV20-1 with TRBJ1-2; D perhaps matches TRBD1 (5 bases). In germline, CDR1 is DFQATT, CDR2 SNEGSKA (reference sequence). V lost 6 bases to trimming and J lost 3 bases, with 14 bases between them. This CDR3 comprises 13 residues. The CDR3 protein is CSAPPVRDYGYTF. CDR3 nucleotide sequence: TGCAGTGCCCCCCCCGTCAGGGACTATGGCTACACCTTC.

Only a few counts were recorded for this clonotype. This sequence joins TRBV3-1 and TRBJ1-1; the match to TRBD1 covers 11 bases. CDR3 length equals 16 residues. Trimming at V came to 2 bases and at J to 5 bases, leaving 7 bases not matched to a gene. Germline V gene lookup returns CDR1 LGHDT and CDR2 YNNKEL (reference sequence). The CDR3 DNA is TGTGCCAGCAGCCAACCACCCGGGACAGGGGGGACTGAAGCTTTCTTT. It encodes CASSQPPGTGGTEAFF.

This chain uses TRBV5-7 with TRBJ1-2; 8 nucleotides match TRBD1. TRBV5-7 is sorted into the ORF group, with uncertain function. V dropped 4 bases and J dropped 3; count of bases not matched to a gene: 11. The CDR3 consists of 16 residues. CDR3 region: CASSLSSTGVHYGYTF. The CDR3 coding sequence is TGTGCCAGCAGCCTTTCTTCGACAGGGGTCCACTATGGCTACACCTTC.

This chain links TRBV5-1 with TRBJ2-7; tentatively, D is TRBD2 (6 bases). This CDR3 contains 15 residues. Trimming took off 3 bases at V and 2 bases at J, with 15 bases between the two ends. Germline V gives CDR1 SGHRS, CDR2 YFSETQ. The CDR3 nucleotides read TGCGCCAGCAGCTCTCGAAGCGGGTCTACCTACGAGCAGTACTTC. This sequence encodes CASSSRSGSTYEQYF.

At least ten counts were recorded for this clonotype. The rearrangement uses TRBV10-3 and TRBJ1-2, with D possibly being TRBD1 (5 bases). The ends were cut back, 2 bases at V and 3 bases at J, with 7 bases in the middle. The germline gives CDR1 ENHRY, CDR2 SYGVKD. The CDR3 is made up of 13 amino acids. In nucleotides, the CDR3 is TGTGCCATCAGTGAGACAGGTTACTATGGCTACACCTTC. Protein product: CAISETGYYGYTF.

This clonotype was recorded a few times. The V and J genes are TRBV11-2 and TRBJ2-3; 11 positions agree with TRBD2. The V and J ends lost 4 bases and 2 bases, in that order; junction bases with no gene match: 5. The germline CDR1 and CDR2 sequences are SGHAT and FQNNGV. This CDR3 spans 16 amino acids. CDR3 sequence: CASSSVAGGFTDTQYF. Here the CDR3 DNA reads TGTGCCAGCAGCTCCGTAGCGGGAGGGTTCACAGATACGCAGTATTTT.

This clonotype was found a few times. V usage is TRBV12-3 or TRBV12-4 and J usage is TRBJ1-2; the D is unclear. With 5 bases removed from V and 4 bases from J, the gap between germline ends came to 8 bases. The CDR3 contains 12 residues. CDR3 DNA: TGTGCCAGCAGTCGGGCGCTCTATGGCTACACCTTC. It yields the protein CASSRALYGYTF.

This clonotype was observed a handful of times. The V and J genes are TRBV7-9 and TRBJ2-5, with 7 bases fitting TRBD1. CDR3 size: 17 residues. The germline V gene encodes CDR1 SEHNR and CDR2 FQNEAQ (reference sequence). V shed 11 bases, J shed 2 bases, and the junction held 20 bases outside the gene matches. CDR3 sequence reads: CAGSKKQDRAPQETQYF. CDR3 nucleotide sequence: TGTGCCGGGTCAAAGAAACAAGACAGGGCCCCACAAGAGACCCAGTACTTC.

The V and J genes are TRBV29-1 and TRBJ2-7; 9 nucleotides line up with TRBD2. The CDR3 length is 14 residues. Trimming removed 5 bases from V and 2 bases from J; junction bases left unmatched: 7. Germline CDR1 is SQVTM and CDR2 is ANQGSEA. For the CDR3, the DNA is TGCAGCGTTCGTAGCGGGAGAACGACCTACGAGCAGTACTTC. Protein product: CSVRSGRTTYEQYF.

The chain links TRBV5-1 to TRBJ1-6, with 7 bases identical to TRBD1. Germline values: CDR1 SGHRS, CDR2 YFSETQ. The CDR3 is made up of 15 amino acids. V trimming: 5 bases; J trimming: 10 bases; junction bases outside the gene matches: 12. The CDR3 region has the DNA TGCGCCAGCAGTCCGGTCGCAGGGGGAAACTCACCCCTCCACTTT. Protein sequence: CASSPVAGGNSPLHF.

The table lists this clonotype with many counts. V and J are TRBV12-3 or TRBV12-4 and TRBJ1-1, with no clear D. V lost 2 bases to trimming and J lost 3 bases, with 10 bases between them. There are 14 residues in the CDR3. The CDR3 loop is CASSLQEVHTEAFF. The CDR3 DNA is TGTGCCAGCAGTTTACAGGAAGTTCACACTGAAGCTTTCTTT.

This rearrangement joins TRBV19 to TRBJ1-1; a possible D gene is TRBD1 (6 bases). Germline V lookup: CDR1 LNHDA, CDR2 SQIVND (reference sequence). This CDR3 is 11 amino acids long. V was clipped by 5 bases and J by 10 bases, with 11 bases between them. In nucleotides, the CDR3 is TGTGCCAGTAGTCATTCAGGGGCAGCTTTCTTT. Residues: CASSHSGAAFF.